The entry below gives a single T cell receptor (beta chain) sequence along with its context. The target antigen is unknown. This sample's RNA came from whole unsorted tissue. Distant lung tissue was collected more than 3 cm away from the tumor edge. The source of the sample is a study of tumor and adjacent non-tumor tissue in lung cancer. The wider study: On average, productive TCRbeta reads reached about 4 million per sample.

Study-wide points: Patients with more diverse tumor TCRs had worse survival. Tumor repertoires had a smaller top 100 clone share than normal lung.

A modified ARM-PCR protocol with three rounds of nested PCR amplified TCRbeta. TCRdb re-derived calls from the multiplex PCR reads in MiXCR, one entry per CDR3 protein. This table holds 60,000 or so distinct CDR3 sequences, roughly two thirds found once. Sequencing used distant non-tumor lung tissue. This TCR derives from a man between 65 and 85 years old with non-small cell lung cancer.

CDR3 sequence reads: CASSLLSKSYEQYF. The CDR3 coding sequence is TGTGCCAGCAGCTTGCTTTCAAAGTCCTACGAGCAGTACTTC. The chain carries TRBV5-6 and TRBJ2-7; D unresolved. The V gene lost 1 base and the J gene lost 1 base, with 9 bases spanning the gap. CDR1 is SGHDT, CDR2 YYEEEE, per germline. The CDR3 runs to 14 residues. The full variable domain, its missing parts supplied by reference TRBV5-6 and TRBJ2-7, is DAGVTQSPTHLIKTRGQQVTLRCSPKSGHDTVSWYQQALGQGPQFIFQYYEEEERQRGNFPDRFSGHQFPNYSSELNVNALLLGDSALYLCASSLLSKSYEQYFGPGTRLTVT.